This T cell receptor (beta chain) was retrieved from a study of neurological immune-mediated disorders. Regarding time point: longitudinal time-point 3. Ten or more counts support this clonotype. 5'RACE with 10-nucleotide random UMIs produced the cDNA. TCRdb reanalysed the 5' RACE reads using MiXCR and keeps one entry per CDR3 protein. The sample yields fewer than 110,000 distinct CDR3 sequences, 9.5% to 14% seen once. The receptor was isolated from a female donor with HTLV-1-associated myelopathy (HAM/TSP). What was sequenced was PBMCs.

CDR3 amino acids: CASSLHGGDQETQYF. In DNA form, the CDR3 reads TGCGCCAGCAGCCTCCACGGGGGGGACCAAGAGACCCAGTACTTC. The gene calls are TRBV4-1 and TRBJ2-5; TRBD2 matches 8 bases. This CDR3 spans 15 amino acids. Per germline, CDR1 MGHRA and CDR2 YSYEKL. The trim removed 4 bases at V and 0 bases at J, leaving 4 bases unmatched.